The rows below give T cell receptor beta chains drawn from one sample of a study of blood T cell repertoires in COVID-19. This table comes from immunoSEQ multiplex PCR, and its TCRdb copy is limited to in-frame clones, with some not included. This sample carries under 300,000 clones, approximately 87% of them seen once, and the ten largest clones take roughly 12%. Sequenced sample: peripheral blood. The receptors shown here come from a woman in her twenties or thirties with COVID-19, enrolled during active disease. CDR3s include the opening cysteine and the closing phenylalanine or tryptophan. D genes are given only for firm matches. The listing skips clone size in some rows; elsewhere it reads once, few, many or a size class.

>TRBJ1-6|.|TRBV3-1/TRBV3-2|TRBD1
CATRGFGTGDYSPLHF
TGTGCCACCAGGGGTTTTGGGACAGGGGATTACTCGCCCCTCCACTTT
>TRBJ1-5|.|TRBV5-1|TRBD1
CASRPGGRMDQPQHF
TGCGCCAGCAGGCCAGGGGGGCGGATGGATCAGCCCCAGCATTTT
>TRBJ1-4|.|TRBV3-1/TRBV3-2|.
CASSQYRQNEKLFF
TGTGCCAGCAGCCAGTACAGACAGAATGAAAAACTGTTTTTT
>TRBJ2-7|.|TRBV6-1|.
CASSDLGGGPYEQYF
TGTGCCAGCAGTGACCTTGGCGGGGGCCCCTACGAGCAGTACTTC
>TRBJ1-3|.|TRBV27|.
CASSSGGNTIYF
TGTGCCAGCAGTTCGGGTGGAAACACCATATATTTT
>TRBJ2-7|few|TRBV5-4|.
CASSFDSSYEQYF
TGTGCCAGCAGCTTCGACAGTTCCTACGAGCAGTACTTC
>TRBJ2-3|.|TRBV27|.
CASSPPAGDTQYF
TGTGCCAGCAGTCCCCCGGCCGGGGATACGCAGTATTTT
>TRBJ1-2|once|TRBV20-1|.
CSANRQAGYTF
TGCAGTGCAAATCGACAGGCGGGCTACACCTTC
>TRBJ2-2|.|TRBV7-9|TRBD2
CASSFRLADNTGELFF
TGTGCCAGCAGCTTCCGCCTAGCGGATAACACCGGGGAGCTGTTTTTT
>TRBJ2-3|.|TRBV4-1|TRBD2
CASSHLTSGGPTDTQYF
TGCGCCAGCAGCCACTTGACTAGCGGGGGCCCCACAGATACGCAGTATTTT
>TRBJ1-1|.|TRBV5-4|TRBD1
CASSLRDSEAFF
TGTGCCAGCAGCTTGAGGGACAGTGAAGCTTTCTTT
>TRBJ1-1|.|TRBV4-2|.
CASSQEAGNTEAFF
TGTGCCAGCAGCCAAGAGGCAGGGAACACTGAAGCTTTCTTT
>TRBJ1-6|.|TRBV27|.
CASSHGGVNSPLHF
TGTGCCAGCAGTCACGGAGGGGTGAATTCACCCCTCCACTTT
>TRBJ2-1|few|TRBV14|TRBD2
CASSPGLAGTSSYNEQFF
TGTGCCAGCAGCCCCGGACTAGCGGGGACCAGCTCCTACAATGAGCAGTTCTTC
>TRBJ2-7|once|TRBV19|TRBD1
CATGTGPYEQYF
TGTGCCACCGGGACAGGGCCCTACGAGCAGTACTTC
>TRBJ2-2|.|TRBV27|.
CASNPTVNTGELFF
TGTGCCAGCAACCCGACAGTTAACACCGGGGAGCTGTTTTTT
>TRBJ1-2|.|TRBV14|.
CASSHVRGDGYTF
TGTGCCAGCAGCCATGTCAGAGGAGATGGCTACACCTTC
>TRBJ1-4|once|TRBV2|.
CASRGKRDTLSREKLFF
TGTGCCAGCAGGGGGAAAAGGGACACCCTTTCCAGGGAAAAACTGTTTTTT
>TRBJ1-2|once|TRBV5-4|.
CASSQTPNYGYTF
TGTGCCAGCAGCCAGACACCTAACTATGGCTACACCTTC
>TRBJ2-1|.|TRBV2|.
CASSEARAYNEQFF
TGTGCCAGCAGTGAAGCCCGTGCCTACAATGAGCAGTTCTTC
>TRBJ2-7|few|TRBV27|.
CASTSIGQEGYEQYF
TGTGCCAGCACCTCCATCGGGCAGGAGGGGTACGAGCAGTACTTC
>TRBJ2-7|.|TRBV7-8|TRBD1
CASSLRDRELTYEQYF
TGTGCCAGCAGCTTGAGGGACAGGGAGCTTACCTACGAGCAGTACTTC
>TRBJ2-7|.|TRBV2|TRBD1
CASKAGGGLFEQYF
TGTGCCAGCAAGGCAGGGGGTGGTCTCTTCGAGCAGTACTTC
>TRBJ1-2|.|TRBV5-1|TRBD1
CASSWGAADRDGYTF
TGCGCCAGCAGCTGGGGGGCGGCGGACAGGGACGGCTACACCTTC
>TRBJ2-7|.|TRBV6-5|TRBD1
CASSYGGTGAYEQYF
TGTGCCAGCAGTTACGGCGGGACAGGTGCCTACGAGCAGTACTTC
>TRBJ2-5|once|TRBV5-6|.
CASSYPQETQYF
TGTGCCAGCAGCTACCCGCAGGAGACCCAGTACTTC
>TRBJ2-2|.|TRBV6-5|TRBD2
CASSYSRGVAGELFF
TGTGCCAGCAGTTACTCGCGGGGGGTTGCCGGGGAGCTGTTTTTT
>TRBJ2-7|.|TRBV13|TRBD2
CASSGTSDSYEQYF
TGTGCCAGCAGCGGAACTAGCGACTCCTACGAGCAGTACTTC
>TRBJ2-7|once|TRBV4-1|.
CASSQEEGYEQYF
TGCGCCAGCAGCCAAGAAGAGGGCTACGAGCAGTACTTC
>TRBJ1-1|.|TRBV4-1|.
CASSQRTGLNTEAFF
TGCGCCAGCAGCCAAAGAACAGGATTGAACACTGAAGCTTTCTTT
>TRBJ2-2|.|TRBV7-2|.
CASSRTPSTGELFF
TGTGCCAGCAGCCGTACGCCCAGCACCGGGGAGCTGTTTTTT
>TRBJ1-4|.|TRBV5-1|.
CASSLAGEEKLFF
TGCGCCAGCAGCTTGGCAGGGGAAGAAAAACTGTTTTTT
>TRBJ1-4|.|TRBV3-1/TRBV3-2|.
CASSPLEGTNEKLFF
TGTGCCAGCTCCCCGCTGGAGGGAACTAATGAAAAACTGTTTTTT
>TRBJ2-4|.|TRBV2|.
CASRRDEAKNIQYF
TGTGCCAGTCGCAGGGATGAGGCCAAAAACATTCAGTACTTC
>TRBJ2-7|.|TRBV6-5|.
CASSYSKRGLTYEQYF
TGTGCCAGCAGTTACTCGAAACGAGGACTTACCTACGAGCAGTACTTC
>TRBJ2-5|.|TRBV3-1/TRBV3-2|TRBD2
CASSQWGGTSGVKTQYF
TGTGCCAGCAGCCAATGGGGTGGGACTAGCGGGGTAAAGACCCAGTACTTC
>TRBJ2-1|.|TRBV2|.
CASSAARGNWQFF
TGTGCCAGCAGTGCGGCTAGAGGGAACTGGCAGTTCTTC
>TRBJ1-3|.|TRBV6-6|.
CASTEDSSGNTIYF
TGTGCCAGCACCGAGGACAGCTCTGGAAACACCATATATTTT
>TRBJ2-5|.|TRBV5-5|TRBD2
CASSLERAGPQETQYF
TGTGCCAGCAGCTTGGAGCGAGCGGGGCCCCAAGAGACCCAGTACTTC
>TRBJ2-3|.|TRBV2|TRBD2
CASSPIPGLGGDTQYF
TGTGCCAGCAGTCCAATACCGGGACTAGGGGGAGATACGCAGTATTTT
>TRBJ2-3|.|TRBV30|.
CAWSPSFRTDTQYF
TGTGCCTGGAGTCCCTCTTTCCGCACAGATACGCAGTATTTT
>TRBJ1-6|.|TRBV6-5|.
CASSPLRSMDSPLHF
TGTGCCAGCAGCCCCCTCAGGTCGATGGATTCACCCCTCCACTTT
>TRBJ2-1|.|TRBV10-1|TRBD1
CASSTSGGRSYNEQFF
TGCGCCAGCAGCACCTCAGGGGGTCGTTCCTACAATGAGCAGTTCTTC
>TRBJ1-5|.|TRBV15|.
CATSNGNQPQHF
TGTGCCACCAGCAACGGGAATCAGCCCCAGCATTTT
>TRBJ2-1|.|TRBV24-1|TRBD2
CATSDLTSGGARRFF
TGTGCCACCAGTGATTTAACTAGCGGGGGGGCTCGGCGGTTCTTC
>TRBJ2-7|.|TRBV5-4|TRBD1
CASSLGQGGYEQYF
TGTGCCAGCAGCCTGGGACAGGGGGGTTACGAGCAGTACTTC
>TRBJ2-5|.|TRBV7-9|.
CASEGETQYF
TGTGCCAGCGAGGGAGAGACCCAGTACTTC
>TRBJ1-1|.|TRBV7-6|.
CASSFSENTEAFF
TGTGCCAGCAGCTTTTCAGAGAACACTGAAGCTTTCTTT
>TRBJ2-5|.|TRBV7-9|.
CASSKVKGRGETQYF
TGTGCCAGCAGCAAGGTGAAGGGTAGAGGGGAGACCCAGTACTTC
>TRBJ2-5|.|TRBV6-5|TRBD1
CASSYGTAQETQYF
TGTGCCAGCAGTTATGGGACAGCCCAAGAGACCCAGTACTTC
>TRBJ1-1|.|TRBV12-3/TRBV12-4|.
CASSGGANTEAFF
TGTGCCAGCAGCGGGGGGGCGAACACTGAAGCTTTCTTT